These 30 T cell receptor beta chains originate from one sample sequenced in a study of T cell responses to AZD1222 COVID-19 vaccine. Here immunoSEQ multiplex PCR was the method, and the copy in TCRdb shows in-frame clones only, minus some. The sample has 130,000 to 150,000 clones, approximately 92% seen once. Source: peripheral blood, taken on day 0 of AZD1222 vaccination. Receptor source: an adult in good health.

J is TRBJ1-2 and V is TRBV5-1; D is possibly TRBD1 (5 bases). The CDR3 sequence is 15 residues long. Germline assignment: CDR1 SGHRS and CDR2 YFSETQ. V was clipped by 4 bases and J by 5 bases, with 18 bases between them. The CDR3 region is CASSENPGRTYGYTF. The DNA of the CDR3 is TGCGCCAGCAGCGAAAACCCGGGACGCACTTATGGCTACACCTTC. Variable domain in full (rest from reference TRBV5-1 and TRBJ1-2): KAGVTQTPRYLIKTRGQQVTLSCSPISGHRSVSWYQQTPGQGLQFLFEYFSETQRNKGNFPGRFSGRQFSNSRSEMNVSTLELGDSALYLCASSENPGRTYGYTFGSGTRLTVV.

The rearrangement uses TRBV27 and TRBJ2-2; 11 positions agree with TRBD2. The junction had 7 bases not matched to a gene; V was cut back by 6 bases and J by 7 bases. The CDR3 contains 15 residues. Germline-derived CDR1 and CDR2 are MNHEY and SMNVEV (reference sequence). CDR3 in DNA: TGTGCCAGCAGAGTAGCGGGAGGGACTAACGGGGAGCTGTTTTTT. Residues: CASRVAGGTNGELFF.

J is TRBJ2-7 and V is TRBV28; TRBD2 agrees at 10 bases. Germline CDR1 is MDHEN and CDR2 is SYDVKM. This CDR3 has 17 residues. V was pared by 7 bases and J by 1 base, with 13 bases of the junction left unmatched. CDR3 loop: CASTSIPRTSGSYEQYF. CDR3 DNA sequence: TGTGCCAGCACCTCAATCCCCCGGACTAGCGGTTCCTACGAGCAGTACTTC.

The gene calls are TRBV7-6 and TRBJ2-5; D gene unclear. The germline V gene encodes CDR1 SGHVS and CDR2 FNYEAQ. The CDR3 loop spans 15 amino acids. V was shortened by 0 bases and J by 8 bases, with 16 bases between the two germline ends. This CDR3 reads CASSLAPTIPNTQYF. CDR3 in DNA: TGTGCCAGCAGCTTAGCGCCCACAATTCCAAATACCCAGTACTTC.

The V call is TRBV19, the J call TRBJ2-1, with TRBD2 matching over 9 bases. The CDR3 runs to 14 residues. Germline CDR1 is LNHDA and CDR2 is SQIVND (reference sequence). Trimming took 9 bases from V and 0 from J; bases not matched to a gene: 3. In nucleotides, the CDR3 is TGTGCCAGCACACTAGCGGGCTCCTACAATGAGCAGTTCTTC. This gives the protein CASTLAGSYNEQFF.

The gene calls are TRBV4-1 and TRBJ1-5, with D possibly being TRBD1 (6 bases). V shed 2 bases and J shed 4 bases, with 15 bases lying between them. This CDR3 spans 16 amino acids. Per the germline V gene, CDR1 is MGHRA and CDR2 is YSYEKL. The CDR3 nucleotides read TGCGCCAGCAGCCAAATAAGGGGGAGGCGTAATCAGCCCCAGCATTTT. This sequence encodes CASSQIRGRRNQPQHF.

The chain joins TRBV5-1 to TRBJ2-1; D ambiguous. CDR3 size: 15 residues. Trimming stripped 0 bases from V and 7 bases from J, with 14 bases between. Germline loops: CDR1 SGHRS, CDR2 YFSETQ. The CDR3: CASSLAPGLENEQFF. The CDR3 region has the DNA TGCGCCAGCAGCTTGGCACCAGGTCTTGAGAATGAGCAGTTCTTC.

The V call is TRBV7-3, the J call TRBJ2-1, with unresolved D. V was cut by 6 bases and J by 5 bases, with 14 bases left in between. Germline V gene sequence: CDR1 SGHTA, CDR2 FQGTGA. CDR3 length equals 14 residues. CDR3 sequence (DNA): TGTGCCAGCAGTTTAGCCACCCCCCACAATGAGCAGTTCTTC. This translates into CASSLATPHNEQFF. The variable domain in full, completed from reference TRBV7-3 and TRBJ2-1, reads GAGVSQTPSNKVTEKGKYVELRCDPISGHTALYWYRQSLGQGPEFLIYFQGTGAADDSGLPNDRFFAVRPEGSVSTLKIQRTERGDSAVYLCASSLATPHNEQFFGPGTRLTVL.

The chain recombines TRBV9 with TRBJ2-7; D perhaps matches TRBD1 (5 bases). In germline, CDR1 is SGDLS, CDR2 YYNGEE. Trimming removed 4 bases at V and 3 bases at J, with 14 bases between. This CDR3 is built from 14 residues. Here the CDR3 reads CASSPPDTNYEQYF. The CDR3 DNA reads as TGTGCCAGCAGCCCCCCGGACACTAACTACGAGCAGTACTTC.

This clone was picked up one time. The chain is built from TRBV5-1 and TRBJ2-3; tentative D call: TRBD2 (5 bases). The V and J ends lost 2 bases and 0 bases respectively, with 7 bases between them. The germline gives CDR1 SGHRS, CDR2 YFSETQ. CDR3 length: 14 amino acids. CDR3 sequence reads: CASSFRESTDTQYF. In nucleotides, the CDR3 is TGCGCCAGCAGCTTCCGGGAAAGCACAGATACGCAGTATTTT.

This clone was observed once. The chain joins TRBV19 to TRBJ1-2, with a possible D match to TRBD1 (6 bases). The CDR3 length is 13 residues. V shed 5 bases and J shed 6 bases, with 13 bases lying between them. CDR1 LNHDA and CDR2 SQIVND come from the germline V gene (reference sequence). The CDR3: CASSLQGGDGYTF. The CDR3 nucleotides are TGTGCCAGTAGTTTACAGGGTGGCGATGGCTACACCTTC. The whole variable domain, remainder taken from reference TRBV19 and TRBJ1-2, is DGGITQSPKYLFRKEGQNVTLSCEQNLNHDAMYWYRQDPGQGLRLIYYSQIVNDFQKGDIAEGYSVSREKKESFPLTVTSAQKNPTAFYLCASSLQGGDGYTFGSGTRLTVV.

The rearrangement uses TRBV11-2 and TRBJ1-5; unclear D gene. The length of the CDR3 is 14 residues. Germline V lookup: CDR1 SGHAT, CDR2 FQNNGV. Trimming pared 0 bases from V and 1 base from J, leaving 4 bases between. The CDR3 reads CASSLEGSNQPQHF. The DNA for the CDR3 is TGTGCCAGCAGCTTAGAAGGGAGCAATCAGCCCCAGCATTTT.

This chain uses TRBV15 with TRBJ1-5; D call uncertain. This CDR3 has 17 amino acids. V was trimmed by 1 base and J by 6 bases, leaving 19 bases between them. Germline CDR1 reads LNHNV; CDR2 reads YYDKDF (reference sequence). CDR3: CATSRGFGLVAAQPQHF. CDR3 in DNA: TGTGCCACCAGCAGAGGGTTCGGGTTGGTAGCGGCTCAGCCCCAGCATTTT.

V gene TRBV6-4 combines with J gene TRBJ1-6; D is unclear. Germline V gene lookup returns CDR1 MRHNA and CDR2 SNTAGT. This CDR3 has 16 residues. Trimming removed 1 base from V and 10 bases from J, with 17 bases in between. In DNA form, the CDR3 reads TGTGCCAGCAGTGACTTCCTGACCAGGAAAGGCTCACCCCTCCACTTT. Translation: CASSDFLTRKGSPLHF.

This chain links TRBV19 with TRBJ1-6; unclear D gene. The germline V gene has CDR1 LNHDA and CDR2 SQIVND (reference sequence). The CDR3 is made up of 15 amino acids. V was clipped by 3 bases and J by 10 bases, with 16 bases between them. CDR3: CASSILLSAGSPLHF. DNA for the CDR3: TGTGCCAGTAGTATTTTACTGTCTGCCGGGTCACCCCTCCACTTT.

The chain carries TRBV7-2 and TRBJ1-6; D possibly corresponds to TRBD1 (5 bases). The CDR3 spans 15 residues. CDR1 is SGHTA, CDR2 FQGNSA, per germline. Trimming pared 2 bases from V and 9 bases from J, leaving 14 bases between. This CDR3 is CASSLWGITPSPLHF. The CDR3 DNA reads TGTGCCAGCAGCTTATGGGGGATTACTCCTTCACCCCTCCACTTT.

This chain joins TRBV5-1 and TRBJ2-1, with TRBD2 matching 13 bases. Per the germline V gene, CDR1 is SGHRS and CDR2 is YFSETQ. V lost 4 bases, J lost 8 bases, and 6 bases stayed unmatched. CDR3 length: 15 amino acids. The CDR3 loop is CASSPGLAGVDEQFF. The CDR3 coding sequence is TGCGCCAGCAGCCCAGGACTAGCGGGAGTTGATGAGCAGTTCTTC.

This chain connects TRBV28 to TRBJ1-5, with D tentatively TRBD1 (6 bases). The CDR3 is made up of 17 amino acids. Per the germline V gene, CDR1 is MDHEN and CDR2 is SYDVKM. Trimming shortened V by 4 bases and J by 1 base, and 17 bases separated the two germline ends. The CDR3 reads CASSYTGSGMSNQPQHF. The CDR3 DNA reads TGTGCCAGCAGTTACACAGGGTCGGGGATGAGCAATCAGCCCCAGCATTTT.

V usage is TRBV14 and J usage is TRBJ2-7, with D perhaps being TRBD1 or TRBD2 (5 bases each). The V end lost 4 bases, the J end lost 7 bases, and 14 bases lay between the germline ends. This CDR3 is built from 13 residues. Germline V gives CDR1 SGHDN, CDR2 FVKESK. For the CDR3, the DNA is TGTGCCAGCAGCCCGGGACCATTTCGAGAGCAGTACTTC. Its translation is CASSPGPFREQYF.

CDR3 residues: CASSLLGPQHF. For the CDR3, the DNA is TGTGCCAGCAGTTTGCTGGGTCCCCAGCATTTT. The V gene is TRBV28, the J gene TRBJ1-5; D is ambiguous. CDR1 and CDR2 (germline): MDHEN, SYDVKM. Trimming removed 3 bases at V and 10 bases at J, with 7 bases between. The CDR3 totals 11 residues.

The V call is TRBV15, the J call TRBJ1-1; D is ambiguous. CDR1 is LNHNV, CDR2 YYDKDF, per germline (reference sequence). V lost 4 bases to trimming and J lost 3 bases, with 9 bases between them. This CDR3 contains 13 residues. The CDR3 region has the DNA TGTGCCACCAGCATCGGGAGGGACACTGAAGCTTTCTTT. It is translated as CATSIGRDTEAFF. Drawing the rest from reference TRBV15 and TRBJ1-1, the complete variable domain is DAMVIQNPRYQVTQFGKPVTLSCSQTLNHNVMYWYQQKSSQAPKLLFHYYDKDFNNEADTPDNFQSRRPNTSFCFLDIRSPGLGDTAMYLCATSIGRDTEAFFGQGTRLTVV.

This clone was detected once. The V and J genes are TRBV19 and TRBJ2-7; unclear D gene. Germline CDR1 is LNHDA and CDR2 is SQIVND (reference sequence). CDR3 length: 14 residues. The ends were cut back, 3 bases at V and 3 bases at J, with 12 bases in the middle. Written as DNA, the CDR3 is TGTGCCAGTAGTATGGGTACGAACCGCTACGAGCAGTACTTC. This translates into CASSMGTNRYEQYF. Using reference TRBV19 and TRBJ2-7 for the parts outside the CDR3, the full variable domain is DGGITQSPKYLFRKEGQNVTLSCEQNLNHDAMYWYRQDPGQGLRLIYYSQIVNDFQKGDIAEGYSVSREKKESFPLTVTSAQKNPTAFYLCASSMGTNRYEQYFGPGTRLTVT.

V usage is TRBV28 and J usage is TRBJ1-5; 9 bases fit TRBD1. The CDR3 is 16 amino acids. Germline lookup yields CDR1 MDHEN and CDR2 SYDVKM. The trim removed 5 bases at V and 4 bases at J, leaving 9 bases unmatched. The CDR3 loop reads CASSPGTGWENQPQHF. Written as DNA, the CDR3 is TGTGCCAGCAGTCCGGGGACAGGGTGGGAGAATCAGCCCCAGCATTTT.

The V call is TRBV4-2, the J call TRBJ2-7; D may be TRBD1 (5 bases). With 0 bases removed from V and 2 bases from J, the gap between germline ends came to 11 bases. There are 15 residues in the CDR3. Germline CDR1 and CDR2: LGHNA and YNFKEQ. The CDR3 DNA reads as TGTGCCAGCAGCCAAGATCGCAGACAGACCTACGAGCAGTACTTC. It translates to CASSQDRRQTYEQYF.

The CDR3 loop reads CASSPPSGHFYGYTF. CDR3 nucleotides: TGTGCCAGCTCACCTCCTTCGGGACACTTCTATGGCTACACCTTC. The rearrangement links TRBV18 to TRBJ1-2, with D tentatively TRBD1 (6 bases). This CDR3 is built from 15 residues. The germline V gene encodes CDR1 KGHSH and CDR2 LQKENI. V lost 3 bases and J lost 4, with 15 bases in between.

The rearrangement links TRBV6-1 to TRBJ1-2; the D gene is possibly TRBD1 (6 bases). V dropped 3 bases and J dropped 3 bases, with 8 bases sitting between them. The CDR3 is 13 amino acids. CDR1 and CDR2 from the germline V gene are MNHNS and SASEGT. This CDR3 reads CASSDRGYYGYTF. The DNA for the CDR3 is TGTGCCAGCAGTGACAGGGGCTACTATGGCTACACCTTC.

The chain is built from TRBV27 and TRBJ1-5; TRBD1 matches at 10 bases. With V trimmed by 10 bases and J by 4 bases, 13 bases remained unmatched. The CDR3 runs to 16 residues. Per the germline V gene, CDR1 is MNHEY and CDR2 is SMNVEV (reference sequence). Here the CDR3 DNA reads TGTGCCACCTCAGGGCCGGGACAGGGGCCAAATCAGCCCCAGCATTTT. It encodes CATSGPGQGPNQPQHF.

The chain is built from TRBV19 and TRBJ2-6, with D unresolved. V was pared by 6 bases and J by 0 bases, with 9 bases between. The CDR3 length is 15 residues. CDR1 is LNHDA, CDR2 SQIVND, per germline (reference sequence). Here the CDR3 reads CASSKVISGANVLTF. Here the CDR3 DNA reads TGTGCCAGTAGCAAAGTGATCTCTGGGGCCAACGTCCTGACTTTC.

The rearrangement joins TRBV5-4 to TRBJ2-7; no clear D. Germline V gives CDR1 SGHNT, CDR2 YYREEE (reference sequence). The V and J ends lost 0 bases and 2 bases respectively, with 12 bases between them. The length of the CDR3 is 15 residues. The CDR3 coding sequence is TGTGCCAGCAGCTTGGTTCCTGACGGAACCTACGAGCAGTACTTC. It is translated as CASSLVPDGTYEQYF.

This rearrangement joins TRBV27 to TRBJ1-4; no reliable D call. V gave up 5 bases and J gave up 4 bases, with 11 bases separating them. From germline, CDR1 is MNHEY and CDR2 SMNVEV (reference sequence). The CDR3 length is 14 residues. The CDR3: CASSVTSNNEKLFF. The DNA for the CDR3 is TGTGCCAGCAGTGTCACGTCGAATAATGAAAAACTGTTTTTT.